Here is one T cell receptor beta chain with its context. Measured with immunoSEQ multiplex PCR; TCRdb has only the in-frame clones, and not every one. The sample holds some 90,000 clones, roughly 90% seen once. The source of the sample is a study of T cells in tuberculosis. Study observations and caveats: The stringent gate may have excluded weak CD1B-GMM tetramer binders.

Thawed, overnight-rested PBMC were stained with GMM-loaded CD1B tetramer, viability dye and anti-CD3, then sorted. The lipid loaded on the CD1B tetramers was C32 glucose monomycolate from Rhodococcus equi. PBMC for tetramer sorting were first depleted of CD14-expressing monocytes. Roughly 92,000 tetramer-negative cells were sorted from each donor. The germline V gene encodes CDR1 SGHTA and CDR2 FQGTGA. V shed 2 bases and J shed 5 bases, with 10 bases lying between them. This CDR3 comprises 14 residues. The source of this sequence is an adult woman with latent tuberculosis. The chain is built from TRBV7-3 and TRBJ2-1; unclear D gene. The sequencing input was CD1b-GMM tetramer-negative cells sorted from PBMCs. CDR3: CASSLGPANNEQFF. The CDR3 nucleotides read TGTGCCAGCAGCTTAGGGCCTGCCAACAATGAGCAGTTCTTC.